Listed here is a single TCR beta chain. Per the study methods: The authors estimated nucleated cell counts from reference gene primer amplification. Sequenced by immunoSEQ multiplex PCR; TCRdb stores in-frame clones only, minus some. V and J calls and clone size are as listed in that table; D and trimming were resolved from the DNA. Seen here are about 130,000 clones, approximately 90% observed once, and the top ten hold 2.5% to 3%. This entry comes from a study of blood T cell repertoires in COVID-19. At the level of the study: From T cells, B-cell-depleted T cells, or PBMCs came the material, which was cDNA or gDNA.

CDR3 length: 14 amino acids. CDR1 is LNHDA and CDR2 is SQIVND in the germline V gene (reference sequence). With 7 bases removed from V and 1 base from J, the gap between germline ends came to 12 bases. The chain recombines TRBV19 with TRBJ2-3; D gene uncertain. Sequencing input: peripheral blood. The receptor was derived from a man aged 60-69 years with active or convalescent COVID-19. CDR3 protein: CASIKGGCTDTQYF. CDR3 DNA: TGTGCCAGTATTAAAGGCGGATGCACAGATACGCAGTATTTT.